The 8 T cell receptor beta chains below were found in one sample sequenced in a study of blood T cells in healthy people across ages. With a J-beta primer mix and a sample-barcoded 5' primer, a second PCR ran about 7 to 12 cycles. TCRdb re-analysed the 5' RACE reads in MiXCR, keeping a single row per CDR3 protein. This table holds under 750,000 distinct CDR3 sequences, roughly 48% found once. What was sequenced was blood. Source of these receptors: a man older than 75 in good health.

This chain connects TRBV29-1 to TRBJ2-1; tentatively, D is TRBD1 or TRBD2 (6 bases each). This CDR3 comprises 14 residues. CDR1 is SQVTM, CDR2 ANQGSEA, per germline. Trimming took off 4 bases at V and 0 bases at J, with 10 bases between the two ends. CDR3 in DNA: TGCAGCGTTGGGGGGGCCAGCTCCTACAATGAGCAGTTCTTC. Protein: CSVGGASSYNEQFF.

This clonotype was detected a few times. V usage is TRBV7-9 and J usage is TRBJ2-7; 9 nucleotides line up with TRBD1. The CDR3 runs to 15 residues. CDR1 is SEHNR and CDR2 is FQNEAQ in the germline V gene (reference sequence). J was trimmed by 5 bases and V by 4 bases; bases with no gene match: 9. The CDR3, as DNA: TGTGCCAGCAGCTCCCACGGGACAGGGTTAGACGAGCAGTACTTC. As protein: CASSSHGTGLDEQYF.

The count of this clonotype is one. The chain carries TRBV10-3 and TRBJ2-1; weak D call: TRBD1 (6 bases). Germline V gene sequence: CDR1 ENHRY, CDR2 SYGVKD. The CDR3 runs to 16 residues. V lost 7 bases, J lost 4 bases, and 20 bases lay in between. CDR3 residues: CAIKPTGPHLYNEQFF. The CDR3 DNA follows: TGTGCCATCAAACCGACAGGACCCCATTTATACAATGAGCAGTTCTTC.

This clonotype was detected only a few times. The rearrangement links TRBV5-1 to TRBJ1-4; a weak D match, TRBD1 (6 bases). The CDR3 is 15 residues long. Trimming stripped 0 bases from V and 8 bases from J, with 14 bases between. Germline V lookup: CDR1 SGHRS, CDR2 YFSETQ. CDR3 in amino acids: CASSLGRGRGEKLFF. The CDR3 DNA is TGCGCCAGCAGCTTGGGCAGGGGAAGGGGCGAAAAACTGTTTTTT.

The CDR3 loop is CASSEAGQRGLWGYTF. DNA for the CDR3: TGTGCCAGCAGTGAAGCGGGGCAAAGGGGTCTCTGGGGCTACACCTTC. The chain carries TRBV6-1 and TRBJ1-2, with D tentatively TRBD1 (5 bases). The CDR3 is made up of 16 amino acids. Germline V gene sequence: CDR1 MNHNS, CDR2 SASEGT. Trimming removed 0 bases from V and 8 bases from J, with 19 bases in between.

This sequence joins TRBV12-3 or TRBV12-4 and TRBJ2-5; 10 bases agree with TRBD1. With 7 bases clipped from V and 10 bases from J, the junction kept 6 bases outside the gene matches. This CDR3 region has 12 residues. CDR3 bases: TGTGCCAGCACTCCCGGGACAGGGGTCCAGTACTTC. It yields the protein CASTPGTGVQYF.

The J gene is TRBJ2-7, the V gene TRBV2; a weak D match, TRBD1 (6 bases). Germline CDR1 is SNHLY and CDR2 is FYNNEI. The CDR3 sequence is 15 residues long. Deletions cut 5 bases from V and 4 bases from J, with 18 bases between. This CDR3 is CASSPRGSGMYEQYF. CDR3 bases: TGTGCCAGCAGTCCCAGGGGTTCGGGTATGTACGAGCAGTACTTC.

The chain carries TRBV28 and TRBJ1-2, with D perhaps matching TRBD1 (6 bases). Trimming took 7 bases from V and 5 from J, leaving 23 bases between them. Germline CDR1 and CDR2: MDHEN and SYDVKM. The CDR3 has 16 amino acids. The CDR3 DNA is TGTGCCAGCACCCTTTACCCGGGCTCGGGGGCTTATGGCTACACCTTC. This sequence encodes CASTLYPGSGAYGYTF.